Below are 16 T cell receptor beta chains sequenced from a single sample in a study of T cell responses to AZD1222 COVID-19 vaccine (dated by TCRdb to the early 2020s). Per the publication, the time point label means: baseline before first vaccination. The sample's treatment or condition label, in plain terms: meningococcal conjugate vaccine given as trial control. Library generation was performed with the immunoSEQ multiplex PCR assay. The immuneACCESS repertoire file appears here via TCRdb, limited to in-frame rearrangements. These files lack a portion of the clones; in checked studies, under half of the deficit traces to unresolved V genes, and the cause of the others is not known. In this sample the table shows nearly 90,000 clones, around 88% of which occur a single time. 10% of the sample goes to the ten largest clones. Sample: peripheral blood, taken on day 0 of MenACWY control vaccination. Receptor source: an adult in good health.

The chain carries TRBV2 and TRBJ1-4; possibly TRBD1 for D (5 bases). Germline-derived CDR1 and CDR2 are SNHLY and FYNNEI. V was pared by 7 bases and J by 4 bases, with 13 bases between. The CDR3 totals 14 residues. The CDR3 loop is CASKDGTNNEKLFF. In DNA, the CDR3 is TGTGCCAGCAAAGACGGGACTAATAATGAAAAACTGTTTTTT.

On this clone: Other DNA variants within this sample encode the same CDR3. The J gene is TRBJ1-5, the V gene TRBV19; the D gene is possibly TRBD1 (6 bases). This CDR3 is 14 amino acids long. Germline-derived CDR1 and CDR2 are LNHDA and SQIVND (reference sequence). V lost 4 bases and J lost 4, with 11 bases in between. The CDR3 protein is CASSTGQGNQPQHF. CDR3 sequence (DNA): TGTGCCAGTAGTACTGGTCAGGGGAATCAGCCCCAGCATTTT.

The V and J genes are TRBV5-6 and TRBJ1-1, with TRBD1 as a possible D gene (5 bases). CDR1 SGHDT and CDR2 YYEEEE come from the germline V gene. CDR3 length equals 13 residues. Deletions cut 4 bases from V and 4 bases from J, with 11 bases between. CDR3 sequence reads: CASSGGPGTEAFF. CDR3 nucleotides: TGTGCCAGCAGCGGGGGTCCGGGCACTGAAGCTTTCTTT.

The chain is built from TRBV5-4 and TRBJ2-3; D remains ambiguous. The germline V and J ends were trimmed by 7 bases and 2 bases, with 11 bases remaining between them. Per germline, CDR1 SGHNT and CDR2 YYREEE (reference sequence). There are 13 residues in the CDR3. Here the CDR3 DNA reads TGTGCCAGCTCGCCCCTCCCCACAGATACGCAGTATTTT. It encodes CASSPLPTDTQYF. Full variable domain (missing parts from reference TRBV5-4 and TRBJ2-3): ETGVTQSPTHLIKTRGQQVTLRCSSQSGHNTVSWYQQALGQGPQFIFQYYREEENGRGNFPPRFSGLQFPNYSSELNVNALELDDSALYLCASSPLPTDTQYFGPGTRLTVL.

This rearrangement joins TRBV30 to TRBJ1-4; D gene uncertain. The CDR3 length is 12 residues. V lost 5 bases to trimming and J lost 8 bases, with 12 bases between them. Germline V gene data show CDR1 as GTSNPN and CDR2 as SVGIG (reference sequence). CDR3 sequence (DNA): TGTGCCTGGCGACGGGAGGCGGAAAAACTGTTTTTT. The encoded protein is CAWRREAEKLFF.

The V call is TRBV5-4, the J call TRBJ1-2; no reliable D call. Germline CDR1 and CDR2: SGHNT and YYREEE (reference sequence). Between the trimmed V and J ends, which lost 5 bases and 4 bases, there was a span of 12 bases. The CDR3 runs 13 residues. In DNA, the CDR3 is TGTGCCAGCAGTCAGGTTATCGGCTATGGCTACACCTTC. It codes for CASSQVIGYGYTF.

Note on this clone: Other nucleotide sequences in the sample specify the same CDR3. The J gene is TRBJ1-5, the V gene TRBV5-1; D call uncertain. CDR3 size: 13 residues. With 0 bases removed from V and 5 bases from J, the gap between germline ends came to 6 bases. The germline V gene has CDR1 SGHRS and CDR2 YFSETQ. The CDR3 spells CASSLGGDQPQHF. In DNA form, the CDR3 reads TGCGCCAGCAGCTTGGGGGGAGATCAGCCCCAGCATTTT.

The sample holds one count of this clone. The CDR3 reads CASTPSSGGTYNEQFF. The DNA for the CDR3 is TGTGCCAGCACCCCTTCTAGCGGGGGGACCTACAATGAGCAGTTCTTC. The chain uses TRBV9 and TRBJ2-1, with 11 bases identical to TRBD2. CDR3 length: 16 residues. Trimming at V came to 6 bases and at J to 2 bases, leaving 7 bases not matched to a gene. Germline V gene data show CDR1 as SGDLS and CDR2 as YYNGEE. Full variable domain (outside the CDR3, taken from reference TRBV9 and TRBJ2-1): DSGVTQTPKHLITATGQRVTLRCSPRSGDLSVYWYQQSLDQGLQFLIQYYNGEERAKGNILERFSAQQFPDLHSELNLSSLELGDSALYFCASTPSSGGTYNEQFFGPGTRLTVL.

This clone was counted only a few times. The chain has TRBV6-5 and TRBJ1-1, with unresolved D. CDR1 and CDR2 from the germline V gene are MNHEY and SVGAGI. The CDR3 contains 15 residues. The ends were cut back, 6 bases at V and 0 bases at J, with 14 bases in the middle. CDR3 in DNA: TGTGCCAGCAGACTCCACAGAAACATGAACACTGAAGCTTTCTTT. It codes for CASRLHRNMNTEAFF.

The rearrangement links TRBV7-9 to TRBJ1-1; D remains unclear. The length of the CDR3 is 14 residues. Germline V gene data show CDR1 as SEHNR and CDR2 as FQNEAQ (reference sequence). V was pared by 4 bases and J by 1 base, with 10 bases between. The CDR3 is CASSWGSGNTEAFF. The DNA of the CDR3 is TGTGCCAGCAGCTGGGGTTCGGGGAACACTGAAGCTTTCTTT.

The J gene is TRBJ1-1, the V gene TRBV15; 7 bases fit TRBD1. The CDR3 is made up of 15 amino acids. J was trimmed by 1 base and V by 5 bases; bases with no gene match: 7. The V gene's germline CDR1 is LNHNV and CDR2 YYDKDF (reference sequence). CDR3 loop: CATSAIQGKNTEAFF. DNA of the CDR3: TGTGCCACCAGCGCCATACAGGGGAAGAACACTGAAGCTTTCTTT.

V is TRBV10-3 and J is TRBJ1-1, with a possible D match to TRBD1 (5 bases). CDR1 and CDR2 (germline): ENHRY, SYGVKD. The CDR3 contains 13 residues. Trimming shortened V by 4 bases and J by 1 base, and 7 bases separated the two germline ends. The CDR3 region is CAISARGNTEAFF. Here the CDR3 DNA reads TGTGCCATCAGTGCAAGGGGGAACACTGAAGCTTTCTTT.

This sequence joins TRBV11-2 and TRBJ2-3, with no clear D. The length of the CDR3 is 12 residues. Germline CDR1 and CDR2: SGHAT and FQNNGV. V was pared by 5 bases and J by 2 bases, with 5 bases between. CDR3 DNA sequence: TGTGCCAGCAGCAGGAACACAGATACGCAGTATTTT. Translation: CASSRNTDTQYF.

The J gene is TRBJ2-4, the V gene TRBV7-9; maybe TRBD1 (6 bases). The CDR3 is 16 residues long. Germline lookup yields CDR1 SEHNR and CDR2 FQNEAQ (reference sequence). Trimming left V 5 bases short and J 1 base short, with 15 bases between. In DNA, the CDR3 is TGTGCCAGCAGCAGCAGACAGGAGCGCGCCAAAAACATTCAGTACTTC. Residues: CASSSRQERAKNIQYF.

The rearrangement joins TRBV15 to TRBJ1-1, with a possible D match to TRBD1 (5 bases). Germline V gives CDR1 LNHNV, CDR2 YYDKDF (reference sequence). CDR3 length equals 14 residues. The germline V and J ends were trimmed by 0 bases and 4 bases, with 9 bases remaining between them. The CDR3 sequence is CATSRDRAGTEAFF. CDR3 DNA: TGTGCCACCAGCAGAGACAGGGCTGGCACTGAAGCTTTCTTT. Full variable domain (rest looked up from reference TRBV15 and TRBJ1-1): DAMVIQNPRYQVTQFGKPVTLSCSQTLNHNVMYWYQQKSSQAPKLLFHYYDKDFNNEADTPDNFQSRRPNTSFCFLDIRSPGLGDTAMYLCATSRDRAGTEAFFGQGTRLTVV.

The chain carries TRBV4-2 and TRBJ1-1; no clear D. Trimming took off 0 bases at V and 0 bases at J, with 11 bases between the two ends. CDR3 size: 16 residues. The V gene's germline CDR1 is LGHNA and CDR2 YNFKEQ. CDR3 region: CASSQDAWRLNTEAFF. In DNA form, the CDR3 reads TGTGCCAGCAGCCAAGATGCTTGGCGGCTGAACACTGAAGCTTTCTTT.